These 25 T cell receptor beta chains originate from one sample sequenced in a study of identical twins (dated by TCRdb to the mid-2010s). Libraries were constructed by 5' RACE. TCRdb lists the instrument as Illumina HiSeq 2000. TCRdb passed the public sequencing reads through fastp at Q25 and MiXCR, retaining productive beta sequences. Identical CDR3 protein sequences are pooled into one entry, listed with their most common genes and DNA. Counted in this sample were about 190,000 distinct CDR3 sequences; more than 15% of them appeared once. The ten largest clones capture 35% to 45% of the sample. This same sample was also part of a study on T cells expressing NK-cell markers.

Sequenced input: CD8+ T cells sorted from blood. The receptors here all came from a woman between 18 and 29 years old in good health.

V usage is TRBV29-1 and J usage is TRBJ1-1, with unresolved D. The CDR3 spans 12 residues. Trimming cost V 1 base and J 4 bases, with 7 bases left between them. The germline V gene has CDR1 SQVTM and CDR2 ANQGSEA. This chain's CDR3 is CSVEAGGTEAFF. The CDR3 nucleotides are TGCAGCGTTGAAGCGGGAGGCACTGAAGCTTTCTTT.

V usage is TRBV5-1 and J usage is TRBJ2-5, with a tentative D call TRBD1 (6 bases). CDR1 SGHRS and CDR2 YFSETQ come from the germline V gene. CDR3 length: 15 residues. Trimming removed 4 bases from V and 5 bases from J, with 18 bases in between. The CDR3 DNA follows: TGCGCCAGCAGCCAGAGTTGGGGGCCGGGGGAGACCCAGTACTTC. Its translation: CASSQSWGPGETQYF.

The genes are TRBV7-8 and TRBJ2-1; D perhaps matches TRBD2 (6 bases). Trimming left V 3 bases short and J 2 bases short, with 14 bases between. This CDR3 contains 16 residues. CDR1 SGHVS and CDR2 FQNEAQ come from the germline V gene. The CDR3 sequence: CASSFGGELPYNEQFF. The CDR3 region has the DNA TGTGCCAGCAGCTTTGGCGGGGAGCTTCCCTACAATGAGCAGTTCTTC.

This sequence joins TRBV7-9 and TRBJ1-1; maybe TRBD1 (6 bases). This CDR3 comprises 16 residues. The V gene's germline CDR1 is SEHNR and CDR2 FQNEAQ (reference sequence). The V and J ends lost 5 bases and 5 bases respectively, with 21 bases between them. The CDR3: CASSAASDRGGTEAFF. The DNA of the CDR3 is TGTGCCAGCAGCGCCGCGTCGGACCGAGGGGGGACTGAAGCTTTCTTT.

This clonotype was observed a few times. The chain employs TRBV10-1 and TRBJ2-7, with 7 bases aligning to TRBD1. The CDR3 is 15 amino acids. V lost 2 bases and J lost 4; bases outside the gene matches: 8. Germline CDR1 is WNHNN and CDR2 is SYGVQD (reference sequence). CDR3 DNA sequence: TGCGCCAGCAGTGAGGGACCGGGACAGAAGTACGAGCAGTACTTC. This gives the protein CASSEGPGQKYEQYF.

There are a few counts of this clonotype. CDR3 sequence: CATSDPPRTGEETQYF. The DNA of the CDR3 is TGTGCCACCAGTGATCCCCCGCGGACGGGGGAAGAGACCCAGTACTTC. V gene TRBV24-1 combines with J gene TRBJ2-5; a weak D match, TRBD2 (6 bases). Per germline, CDR1 KGHDR and CDR2 SFDVKD. V gave up 3 bases and J gave up 3 bases, with 16 bases separating them. This CDR3 contains 16 residues.

The chain couples TRBV7-6 to TRBJ1-1, with D unclear. Trimming took off 5 bases at V and 0 bases at J, with 10 bases between the two ends. The germline gives CDR1 SGHVS, CDR2 FNYEAQ. The CDR3 has 14 residues. This chain's CDR3 is CASSPTEMNTEAFF. The CDR3 DNA reads as TGTGCCAGCAGCCCAACGGAGATGAACACTGAAGCTTTCTTT. Complete variable domain (other parts from reference TRBV7-6 and TRBJ1-1): GAGVSQSPRYKVTKRGQDVALRCDPISGHVSLYWYRQALGQGPEFLTYFNYEAQQDKSGLPNDRFSAERPEGSISTLTIQRTEQRDSAMYRCASSPTEMNTEAFFGQGTRLTVV.

The V and J genes are TRBV27 and TRBJ2-3; 11 positions match TRBD2. Germline CDR1 reads MNHEY; CDR2 reads SMNVEV (reference sequence). The CDR3 runs 16 residues. The junction had 5 bases not matched to a gene; V was cut back by 4 bases and J by 2 bases. CDR3 sequence (DNA): TGTGCCAGCAGTTCTGGGACTAGCGGAGACACAGATACGCAGTATTTT. Its protein is CASSSGTSGDTDTQYF.

This clonotype showed up many times. The V and J genes are TRBV6-4 and TRBJ2-3; maybe TRBD1 (6 bases). V was trimmed by 3 bases and J by 3 bases, leaving 7 bases between them. Germline CDR1 and CDR2: MRHNA and SNTAGT. This CDR3 comprises 13 residues. CDR3 DNA: TGTGCCAGCAGTGAGGGGGCGACAGATACGCAGTATTTT. Translating it yields CASSEGATDTQYF.

The V gene is TRBV7-8, the J gene TRBJ2-3, with TRBD2 matching over 8 bases. This CDR3 is 15 amino acids long. Trimming removed 5 bases from V and 4 bases from J; junction bases left unmatched: 8. In germline, CDR1 is SGHVS, CDR2 FQNEAQ. The CDR3: CASSPFGGVADTQYF. CDR3 sequence (DNA): TGTGCCAGCAGCCCATTCGGGGGGGTAGCAGATACGCAGTATTTT. The variable domain in full, completed from reference TRBV7-8 and TRBJ2-3, reads GAGVSQSPRYKVAKRGQDVALRCDPISGHVSLFWYQQALGQGPEFLTYFQNEAQLDKSGLPSDRFFAERPEGSVSTLKIQRTQQEDSAVYLCASSPFGGVADTQYFGPGTRLTVL.

The CDR3 nucleotides read TGTGCCAGCAGCGTCGGGACACCCGGGGCGGACATTCAGTACTTC. It codes for CASSVGTPGADIQYF. The V and J genes are TRBV7-6 and TRBJ2-4; D might be TRBD1 (6 bases). The ends were cut back, 5 bases at V and 8 bases at J, with 19 bases in the middle. Per germline, CDR1 SGHVS and CDR2 FNYEAQ. The CDR3 has 15 residues.

This clonotype was detected a few times. The J gene is TRBJ1-4, the V gene TRBV20-1; TRBD1 matches at 8 bases. CDR1 and CDR2 from the germline V gene are DFQATT and SNEGSKA (reference sequence). The CDR3 is 14 amino acids. V shed 6 bases and J 0 bases; nucleotides not matched to a gene: 3. In DNA, the CDR3 is TGCAGTGCAGTACAGGGGGCAACTAATGAAAAACTGTTTTTT. Its translation is CSAVQGATNEKLFF.

This clonotype showed up many times. The chain uses TRBV29-1 and TRBJ1-1; D unresolved. CDR1 is SQVTM and CDR2 is ANQGSEA in the germline V gene. This CDR3 is 13 amino acids long. V lost 0 bases to trimming and J lost 0 bases, with 5 bases between them. The CDR3 DNA reads as TGCAGCGTTGAAGACTCAGTGAACACTGAAGCTTTCTTT. Protein: CSVEDSVNTEAFF.

This clonotype turned up a few times. The rearrangement links TRBV29-1 to TRBJ2-2; 8 bases align to TRBD1. Germline V gene sequence: CDR1 SQVTM, CDR2 ANQGSEA. Germline trimming cut 0 bases from V and 1 base from J; bases unmatched to any gene: 1. CDR3 size: 15 residues. The CDR3 region has the DNA TGCAGCGTTGAAGAACAGGGGGAGAACACCGGGGAGCTGTTTTTT. Its translation: CSVEEQGENTGELFF.

The rearrangement links TRBV3-1 to TRBJ1-2; D is undetermined. Germline-derived CDR1 and CDR2 are LGHDT and YNNKEL (reference sequence). This CDR3 comprises 16 residues. Trimming took 4 bases from V and 0 from J, leaving 15 bases between them. This CDR3 is CASSLFSQSTNYGYTF. CDR3 nucleotides: TGTGCCAGCAGCCTATTCTCTCAGAGCACTAACTATGGCTACACCTTC.

The sample holds many counts of this clonotype. The chain carries TRBV12-3 or TRBV12-4 and TRBJ2-3, with TRBD2 as a possible D gene (5 bases). V was cut by 4 bases and J by 3 bases, with 8 bases left in between. CDR3 length: 13 amino acids. CDR3 region: CASSSEETDTQYF. As DNA, the CDR3 is TGTGCCAGCAGTTCGGAGGAAACAGATACGCAGTATTTT.

The chain joins TRBV2 to TRBJ2-1, with no clear D. Germline loops: CDR1 SNHLY, CDR2 FYNNEI. The V and J ends lost 7 bases and 5 bases respectively, with 12 bases between them. The CDR3 spans 13 residues. CDR3 sequence reads: CASTALVHNEQFF. Here the CDR3 DNA reads TGTGCCAGCACGGCCCTAGTCCACAATGAGCAGTTCTTC.

This clonotype was picked up a small number of times. The genes are TRBV15 and TRBJ2-5; D possibly matches TRBD1 or TRBD2 (5 bases each). Germline lookup yields CDR1 LNHNV and CDR2 YYDKDF (reference sequence). Trimming cost V 1 base and J 1 base, with 13 bases left between them. This CDR3 has 16 amino acids. The CDR3 is CATSRVGSGTQETQYF. The CDR3 bases are TGTGCCACCAGCAGAGTGGGGTCGGGGACCCAAGAGACCCAGTACTTC.

This clonotype was observed a handful of times. V is TRBV7-9 and J is TRBJ2-5; 7 nucleotides line up with TRBD2. The CDR3 length is 13 residues. V was clipped by 7 bases and J by 5 bases; unmatched bases: 7. Germline CDR1 reads SEHNR; CDR2 reads FQNEAQ (reference sequence). The CDR3 sequence: CASTSGARETQYF. The CDR3 DNA is TGTGCCAGCACGAGCGGGGCGAGGGAGACCCAGTACTTC.

This clonotype has more than one count but fewer than ten. This rearrangement joins TRBV6-1 to TRBJ2-7; 7 bases line up with TRBD1. Germline values: CDR1 MNHNS, CDR2 SASEGT. The CDR3 runs to 13 residues. V lost 6 bases, J lost 2 bases, and 4 bases stayed unmatched. The CDR3 sequence: CASRHRGPYEQYF. DNA for the CDR3: TGTGCCAGCAGGCACAGGGGTCCCTACGAGCAGTACTTC.

This clonotype has more than one count but fewer than ten. The chain recombines TRBV7-2 with TRBJ2-5; TRBD1 might be the D (5 bases). The CDR3 is 15 amino acids. Germline V CDR1 and CDR2: SGHTA, FQGNSA. Trimming pared 1 base from V and 0 bases from J, leaving 9 bases between. The CDR3 is CASSLGRTNQETQYF. In DNA, the CDR3 is TGTGCCAGCAGCTTAGGCAGGACAAACCAAGAGACCCAGTACTTC.

The chain employs TRBV12-3 or TRBV12-4 and TRBJ2-2, with a weak D call TRBD1 (6 bases). This CDR3 contains 15 residues. Between the trimmed V and J ends, which lost 6 bases and 3 bases, there was a span of 14 bases. The CDR3 here is CASSPRDTHTGELFF. The CDR3 DNA follows: TGTGCCAGCAGCCCACGGGACACCCACACCGGGGAGCTGTTTTTT.

V and J are TRBV7-7 and TRBJ2-1, with 12 positions matching TRBD2. Germline V gives CDR1 SSHAT, CDR2 FNYEAQ (reference sequence). J lost 12 bases, V lost 2 bases, and 5 bases had no gene match. The CDR3 runs 14 residues. CDR3 loop: CASSLTSGRRRQFF. CDR3 nucleotides: TGTGCCAGCAGCTTAACTAGCGGGAGGAGGAGGCAGTTCTTC.

The chain carries TRBV12-5 and TRBJ2-3; 11 bases fit TRBD2. The CDR3 is made up of 18 amino acids. The V gene end was trimmed by 1 base and the J gene end by 1 base; junction bases not matched to a gene: 7. From germline, CDR1 is LGHNT and CDR2 FRNRAP. The CDR3 region has the DNA TGTGCTAGTGGTTTGGAGATGACTAGCGGGGTCGGCACAGATACGCAGTATTTT. Protein product: CASGLEMTSGVGTDTQYF.

This clonotype was observed at least ten times. V usage is TRBV6-5 and J usage is TRBJ2-7; D may be TRBD2 (5 bases). V gave up 2 bases and J gave up 0 bases, with 14 bases separating them. CDR3 length equals 16 residues. Germline CDR1 MNHEY, CDR2 SVGAGI. The CDR3 reads CASSYGGITTSYEQYF. The CDR3 DNA reads as TGTGCCAGCAGTTACGGAGGCATAACTACCTCCTACGAGCAGTACTTC.